This T cell receptor beta chain was sequenced during a study of T cell responses to AZD1222 COVID-19 vaccine. Study-wide results and caveats: Females outnumbered males among donors, who were mostly white British; clonal diversity was possibly underestimated.

Points on this clone: Its antigen is currently unknown.

Germline CDR1 is SNHLY and CDR2 is FYNNEI. Trimming shortened V by 1 base and J by 0 bases, and 13 bases separated the two germline ends. The CDR3 totals 17 residues. Only in-frame clones appear in the TCRdb table, and some are missing; sequencing was by immunoSEQ multiplex PCR. The sample lists roughly 56,000 clones, 70% to 90% occurring once. The clonotype was recovered from an adult in good health. The chain combines TRBV2 with TRBJ1-5; D gene unclear. This specimen was peripheral blood, taken on day 0 of AZD1222 vaccination. The CDR3, as DNA: TGTGCCAGCAGTGAAGGCAATCCGTTTTATAGCAATCAGCCCCAGCATTTT. It yields the protein CASSEGNPFYSNQPQHF. The variable domain in full, completed from reference TRBV2 and TRBJ1-5, reads EPEVTQTPSHQVTQMGQEVILRCVPISNHLYFYWYRQILGQKVEFLVSFYNNEISEKSEIFDDQFSVERPDGSNFTLKIRSTKLEDSAMYFCASSEGNPFYSNQPQHFGDGTRLSIL.